Listed below are T cell receptor beta chains from one sample, sequenced in a study of radiotherapy plus CTLA-4 blockade in lung cancer. Method: immunoSEQ multiplex PCR; TCRdb's copy keeps in-frame clones and lacks some. The sample carries tens of thousands of clones, 79% recorded once. Material: peripheral blood, obtained from a patient treated with radiotherapy plus ipilimumab. These TCRs come from a human donor with non-small cell lung cancer who had a complete response to radiotherapy plus ipilimumab. CDR3s include the opening cysteine and the closing phenylalanine or tryptophan. Each record gives: J gene, V gene, clone size, D gene, CDR3 protein, CDR3 DNA. The D gene is left open where the match is weak. A clone size is listed for some rows: how often the clone was seen (once, few, many), or a class if it is expanded.

>TRBJ2-3|TRBV11-2|NA|NA
CASSSILSTDTQYF
TGTGCCAGCAGCTCTATCCTTAGCACAGATACGCAGTATTTT
>TRBJ1-4|TRBV5-1|NA|NA
CASSLADNRRNEKLFF
TGCGCCAGCAGCTTGGCCGACAACCGGCGTAATGAAAAACTGTTTTTT
>TRBJ2-1|TRBV9|NA|TRBD2
CASSLTKLAGVNNEQFF
TGTGCCAGCAGCCTTACCAAACTAGCGGGAGTGAACAATGAGCAGTTCTTC
>TRBJ1-6|TRBV5-5|NA|NA
CASSLEQPYNSPLHF
TGTGCCAGCAGCTTGGAGCAGCCATATAATTCACCCCTCCACTTT
>TRBJ1-4|TRBV19|NA|NA
CASRREINEKLFF
TGTGCCAGTAGGCGGGAGATTAATGAAAAACTGTTTTTT
>TRBJ1-1|TRBV14|once|TRBD1
CASSSGQERNTEAFF
TGTGCCAGCAGCTCGGGACAGGAGAGGAACACTGAAGCTTTCTTT
>TRBJ1-2|TRBV4-1|NA|NA
CASSQDSGRAVRDYGYTF
TGCGCCAGCAGCCAAGATTCGGGCAGGGCAGTCCGGGACTATGGCTACACCTTC
>TRBJ2-3|TRBV5-4|NA|NA
CASSLRPGDLADTQYF
TGTGCCAGCAGCTTGAGGCCAGGGGACCTCGCAGATACGCAGTATTTT
>TRBJ1-1|TRBV5-4|NA|TRBD1
CASSLDRGNTEAFF
TGTGCCAGCAGCTTGGACAGGGGTAACACTGAAGCTTTCTTT
>TRBJ2-5|TRBV5-1|once|TRBD2
CASSLGYAGERETQYF
TGCGCCAGCAGCTTAGGGTACGCGGGAGAACGAGAGACCCAGTACTTC
>TRBJ2-4|TRBV27|NA|TRBD1
CASSIGQVGNIQYF
TGTGCCAGCAGTATAGGACAGGTGGGAAACATTCAGTACTTC
>TRBJ2-5|TRBV2|NA|NA
CASSEVKGETQYF
TGTGCCAGCAGTGAAGTGAAGGGAGAGACCCAGTACTTC
>TRBJ2-3|TRBV15|NA|NA
CATSRPSSLNYPYF
TGTGCCACCAGCAGACCCTCTTCACTGAACTACCCCTATTTT
>TRBJ2-5|TRBV7-9|NA|NA
CASSGQGLGAGGVTQYF
TGTGCCAGCAGCGGACAGGGGCTGGGAGCGGGAGGAGTGACCCAGTACTTC
>TRBJ2-3|TRBV11-3|NA|NA
CASSSNQQGGDTQYF
TGTGCCAGCAGCTCAAATCAGCAGGGTGGGGATACGCAGTATTTT
>TRBJ2-1|TRBV6-5|NA|NA
CASRPSFYNEQFF
TGTGCCAGCAGGCCCAGTTTTTACAATGAGCAGTTCTTC
>TRBJ2-1|TRBV18|NA|TRBD2
CASSSPGRSLAGVNEQFF
TGTGCCAGCTCATCACCCGGCCGTTCACTAGCGGGAGTCAATGAGCAGTTCTTC
>TRBJ1-1|TRBV27|once|TRBD1
CASSPTVNRGPEAFF
TGTGCCAGCAGTCCAACCGTGAACAGGGGGCCTGAAGCTTTCTTT
>TRBJ1-2|TRBV2|NA|NA
CASSEAQGHYYGYTF
TGTGCCAGCAGTGAAGCGCAGGGCCACTACTATGGCTACACCTTC
>TRBJ2-1|TRBV13|NA|NA
CASSFWASELSGEQFF
TGTGCCAGCTCTTTTTGGGCTAGCGAACTCTCGGGTGAGCAGTTCTTC
>TRBJ2-2|TRBV7-6|NA|NA
CASSPRGFYTGELFF
TGTGCCAGCAGCCCGAGGGGGTTTTACACCGGGGAGCTGTTTTTT
>TRBJ2-7|TRBV27|once|NA
CASSLFGLDDEQYF
TGTGCCAGCAGTTTATTCGGACTTGATGACGAGCAGTACTTC
>TRBJ2-1|TRBV11-2|NA|TRBD2
CASIPGAGGFNEQFF
TGTGCCAGCATCCCCGGGGCGGGGGGGTTCAATGAGCAGTTCTTC
>TRBJ1-1|TRBV2|NA|NA
CASSEGRALAQLNTEAFF
TGTGCCAGCAGTGAAGGAAGAGCCCTGGCGCAGTTGAACACTGAAGCTTTCTTT
>TRBJ1-6|TRBV10-3|few|NA
CAISERGSNNSPLHF
TGTGCCATCAGCGAACGGGGATCCAATAATTCACCCCTCCACTTT
>TRBJ1-1|TRBV9|NA|NA
CASSVEQTTEAFF
TGTGCCAGCAGCGTAGAACAGACGACTGAAGCTTTCTTT
>TRBJ1-4|TRBV7-9|NA|NA
CASSPPVEKLFF
TGTGCCAGCAGCCCCCCTGTCGAAAAACTGTTTTTT
>TRBJ1-1|TRBV9|NA|NA
CASSVAGDTEAFF
TGTGCCAGCAGCGTAGCTGGAGACACTGAAGCTTTCTTT
>TRBJ1-4|TRBV7-9|NA|NA
CASSLGHRDEKLFF
TGTGCCAGCAGCTTAGGTCACAGGGATGAAAAACTGTTTTTT
>TRBJ1-1|TRBV18|once|TRBD1
CASSPQGAHIMNTEAFF
TGTGCCAGCTCACCCCAGGGGGCCCACATCATGAACACTGAAGCTTTCTTT
>TRBJ2-5|TRBV11-3|NA|TRBD2
CASSLRAGGPGETQYF
TGTGCCAGCAGCTTAAGAGCGGGAGGGCCTGGAGAGACCCAGTACTTC
>TRBJ2-3|TRBV5-4|NA|NA
CASSSTLWADTQYF
TGTGCCAGCAGCTCCACCTTGTGGGCAGATACGCAGTATTTT
>TRBJ1-4|TRBV19|NA|NA
CASSIDAVTNEKLFF
TGTGCCAGTAGTATAGATGCGGTAACTAATGAAAAACTGTTTTTT
>TRBJ2-3|TRBV4-3|NA|NA
CASSRGSTDTQYF
TGCGCCAGCAGCCGGGGTAGCACAGATACGCAGTATTTT
>TRBJ2-5|TRBV11-2|once|NA
CASSPRQRQETQYF
TGTGCCAGCAGCCCCCGCCAGCGGCAAGAGACCCAGTACTTC
>TRBJ2-1|TRBV5-4|NA|TRBD2
CASSSQGRARYEQFF
TGTGCCAGCAGCTCCCAAGGGAGGGCCAGGTATGAGCAGTTCTTC
>TRBJ1-1|TRBV6-1|few|NA
CASSEWGRMNTEAFF
TGTGCCAGCAGTGAATGGGGGCGGATGAACACTGAAGCTTTCTTT
>TRBJ1-1|TRBV5-1|NA|TRBD1
CPSSSRTGTTEAFF
TGCCCCAGCAGCTCCCGGACAGGGACCACTGAAGCTTTCTTT
>TRBJ1-2|TRBV28|few|NA
CASSLWPATNYGYTF
TGTGCCAGCAGTTTATGGCCGGCAACTAACTATGGCTACACCTTC
>TRBJ2-5|TRBV6-5|NA|NA
CASARDETQYF
TGTGCCAGCGCCCGGGACGAGACCCAGTACTTC
>TRBJ1-2|TRBV19|NA|TRBD1
CASSIQGAHYGYTF
TGTGCCAGTAGTATCCAGGGGGCGCACTATGGCTACACCTTC
>TRBJ2-5|TRBV6-7|NA|TRBD2
CASGPERGGWLETQYF
TGTGCCAGCGGCCCCGAACGGGGGGGCTGGCTGGAGACCCAGTACTTC
>TRBJ2-3|TRBV6-1|NA|TRBD2
CASSEGGGPNTQYF
TGTGCCAGCAGTGAAGGGGGAGGGCCGAATACGCAGTATTTT
>TRBJ2-1|TRBV9|NA|NA
CASSAAGSMKQFF
TGTGCCAGCAGCGCGGCAGGTTCAATGAAGCAGTTCTTC
>TRBJ2-5|TRBV5-1|NA|NA
CASSLDATQETQYF
TGCGCCAGCAGCTTGGACGCTACCCAAGAGACCCAGTACTTC
>TRBJ2-1|TRBV11-3|NA|NA
CASSPISIGRSEQFF
TGTGCCAGCAGCCCAATATCTATCGGGCGGAGTGAGCAGTTCTTC
>TRBJ1-5|TRBV10-2|NA|NA
CASSESTFDQPQHF
TGCGCCAGCAGTGAGTCGACTTTCGATCAGCCCCAGCATTTT
>TRBJ2-7|TRBV7-8|NA|NA
CASSSQGVPEQYF
TGTGCCAGCAGCTCCCAAGGGGTACCCGAGCAGTACTTC
>TRBJ1-1|TRBV19|once|NA
CASSRGAALETEAFF
TGTGCCAGTAGCCGTGGGGCGGCCCTGGAAACTGAAGCTTTCTTT
>TRBJ2-1|TRBV5-1|NA|NA
CASSLVAAANNEQFF
TGCGCCAGCAGCTTGGTCGCTGCAGCTAACAATGAGCAGTTCTTC
>TRBJ2-1|TRBV7-2|NA|TRBD2
CASSPVAGAVGEQFF
TGTGCCAGCAGCCCTGTAGCGGGGGCCGTCGGTGAGCAGTTCTTC
>TRBJ1-5|TRBV15|NA|NA
CATSSGTLFNQPQHF
TGTGCCACCAGCAGCGGGACACTTTTCAATCAGCCCCAGCATTTT